These 5 T cell receptor beta chains were sequenced from one sample in a study of cytomegalovirus exposure and HLA in healthy donors. The protocol was immunoSEQ multiplex PCR, while the TCRdb copy is restricted to in-frame clones and leaves out a portion. Counted here are over 110,000 clones, 85% to 90% occurring once; the ten biggest clones make up just under 3%. The sample comprised PBMCs. These receptors were collected from a man younger than 35 in good health and CMV-seronegative.

V usage is TRBV7-2 and J usage is TRBJ1-4; TRBD1 is a possible D gene (5 bases). V gave up 1 base and J gave up 3 bases, with 9 bases separating them. Germline-derived CDR1 and CDR2 are SGHTA and FQGNSA. The CDR3 consists of 15 residues. The CDR3 sequence: CASSLVTGANEKLFF. The CDR3, as DNA: TGTGCCAGCAGCTTAGTAACGGGGGCTAATGAAAAACTGTTTTTT.

The rearrangement joins TRBV9 to TRBJ1-2, with 8 bases lining up with TRBD1. Trimming at V came to 3 bases and at J to 6 bases, leaving 4 bases not matched to a gene. In germline, CDR1 is SGDLS, CDR2 YYNGEE. There are 13 residues in the CDR3. The CDR3 sequence is CASSAGQGNGYTF. Here the CDR3 DNA reads TGTGCCAGCAGCGCCGGACAGGGCAATGGCTACACCTTC. The whole variable domain, remainder taken from reference TRBV9 and TRBJ1-2, is DSGVTQTPKHLITATGQRVTLRCSPRSGDLSVYWYQQSLDQGLQFLIQYYNGEERAKGNILERFSAQQFPDLHSELNLSSLELGDSALYFCASSAGQGNGYTFGSGTRLTVV.

V gene TRBV28 combines with J gene TRBJ1-1; a possible D gene is TRBD1 (6 bases). Per the germline V gene, CDR1 is MDHEN and CDR2 is SYDVKM. The V end was cut by 7 bases, the J end by 7 bases, with 19 bases between. The CDR3 spans 14 residues. The CDR3 region is CASTPSGGAREAFF. For the CDR3, the DNA is TGTGCCAGCACCCCCTCCGGGGGGGCACGTGAAGCTTTCTTT.

The CDR3 region is CASSLGTPNYGYTF. The CDR3 DNA sequence: TGTGCCAGCAGCTTAGGAACACCTAACTATGGCTACACCTTC. This chain joins TRBV7-2 and TRBJ1-2; no firm D call. There are 14 residues in the CDR3. Germline CDR1 is SGHTA and CDR2 is FQGNSA. V was trimmed by 1 base and J by 0 bases, leaving 6 bases between them.

Sample share makes this clone medium-sized (0.01 to 0.1%). The chain couples TRBV7-9 to TRBJ1-2; 10 bases line up with TRBD1. Germline assignment: CDR1 SEHNR and CDR2 FQNEAQ (reference sequence). This CDR3 comprises 17 residues. Trimming removed 5 bases from V and 4 bases from J; junction bases left unmatched: 13. The CDR3 region has the DNA TGTGCCAGCAGCCCTCAGACGCGTGGACAGGGGGGCTATGGCTACACCTTC. Translating gives CASSPQTRGQGGYGYTF.